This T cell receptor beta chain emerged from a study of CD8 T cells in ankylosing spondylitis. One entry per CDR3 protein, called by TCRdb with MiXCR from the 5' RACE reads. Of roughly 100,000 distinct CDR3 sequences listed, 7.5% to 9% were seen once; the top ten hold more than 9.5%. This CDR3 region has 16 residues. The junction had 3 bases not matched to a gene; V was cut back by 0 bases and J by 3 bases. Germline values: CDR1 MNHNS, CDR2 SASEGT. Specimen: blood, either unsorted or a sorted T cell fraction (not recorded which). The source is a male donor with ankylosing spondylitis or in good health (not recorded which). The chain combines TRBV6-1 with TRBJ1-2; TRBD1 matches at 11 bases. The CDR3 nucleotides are TGTGCCAGCAGTGAAGCGGGGACAGGGGGTTACTATGGCTACACCTTC. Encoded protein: CASSEAGTGGYYGYTF.